Listed below are T cell receptor beta chains from one sample, sequenced in a study of cytomegalovirus exposure and HLA in healthy donors. Measured with immunoSEQ multiplex PCR; TCRdb has only the in-frame clones, and not every one. The data show roughly 63,000 clones, more than 70% seen once. The specimen was PBMCs. These receptors were obtained from a man aged 50-60 years in good health and CMV-seropositive. Each CDR3 is given with its conserved first and last residue. Fields, in order: clone size, D gene, V gene, J gene, CDR3 DNA, CDR3 protein. D genes are given only for firm matches. The size field is filled for only some rows; it gives once, few, many or a size class.

few	NA	TRBV5-6	TRBJ1-4	TGTGCCAGCAGCTTGGGGACATTCTACGAAGAGCTGTTTTTT	CASSLGTFYEELFF
NA	TRBD2	TRBV19	TRBJ2-7	TGTGCCAGTAGTATAGGACCTTGGACTAGCGGGAGAGAGACCTACGAGCAGTACTTC	CASSIGPWTSGRETYEQYF
NA	NA	TRBV5-1	TRBJ2-7	TGCGCCAGCAGCCGATCCGGCTGGACTTTCGACGAGCAGTACTTC	CASSRSGWTFDEQYF
NA	TRBD1	TRBV5-1	TRBJ2-2	TGCGCCAGCAGCAGGGACAGGGCGACCGGGGAGCTGTTTTTT	CASSRDRATGELFF
few	TRBD2	TRBV7-2	TRBJ2-3	TGTGCCAGCAGCCTAGAACCGGGACTAGCGGTGTATACGCAGTATTTT	CASSLEPGLAVYTQYF
few	TRBD2	TRBV7-2	TRBJ2-1	TGTGCCAGCAGCTTATGGGGCCCTACGGCGGGAGTCTCCTACAATGAGCAGTTCTTC	CASSLWGPTAGVSYNEQFF
few	NA	TRBV9	TRBJ2-5	TGTGCCAGCAGCGTTAGTGGTCGGGCGGGGGCGGAGACCCAGTACTTC	CASSVSGRAGAETQYF
NA	TRBD1	TRBV11-2	TRBJ1-6	TGTGCCAGCAGCTTAGGCGGGACAGGGGGAAGTTCACCCCTCCACTTT	CASSLGGTGGSSPLHF
NA	NA	TRBV10-3	TRBJ2-1	TGTGCCATCAGTGAGGCTAGCGACTACAATGAGCAGTTCTTC	CAISEASDYNEQFF
once	TRBD2	TRBV14	TRBJ2-7	TGTGCCAGCAGCCAGACCCGGGGGGGCCCAAACTACGAGCAGTACTTC	CASSQTRGGPNYEQYF
few	NA	TRBV6-1	TRBJ1-5	TGTGCCAGCGGGCCGCCCCAGCATTTT	CASGPPQHF
NA	TRBD2	TRBV4-1	TRBJ2-1	TGCGCCAGCAGCCAAGGATCAGTCGGGACTAGCGGGAGTTTCCATGAGCAGTTCTTC	CASSQGSVGTSGSFHEQFF
NA	NA	TRBV9	TRBJ1-3	TGTGCCAGCAGCTTTTTGGACTCATGGCTCTCTGGAAACACCATATATTTT	CASSFLDSWLSGNTIYF
NA	TRBD1	TRBV27	TRBJ1-1	TGTGCCAGCACTGAATCTTACAGGGGGAACACTGAAGCTTTCTTT	CASTESYRGNTEAFF
NA	NA	TRBV2	TRBJ2-5	TGTGCCAGCAAAGCGGGCCCGGGGACCCAGTACTTC	CASKAGPGTQYF
NA	NA	TRBV7-7	TRBJ1-2	TGTGCCAGCAGCTCCCAGGAAGCTAACTATGGCTACACCTTC	CASSSQEANYGYTF
NA	NA	TRBV7-2	TRBJ1-1	TGTGCCAGCAGCTTAGTGGCAGGGCGGATGAACACTGAAGCTTTCTTT	CASSLVAGRMNTEAFF